The 19 T cell receptor beta chains presented below share a single source sample, sequenced in a study of blood T cell repertoires in COVID-19. Profiling relied on immunoSEQ multiplex PCR, and the TCRdb table lists in-frame clones only, not all of them. The sample lists tens of thousands of clones, over 75% occurring once. Sequencing used peripheral blood. All receptors come from a woman aged 55-69 years with acute or convalescent COVID-19.

The chain employs TRBV6-5 and TRBJ1-2, with D perhaps matching TRBD1 (6 bases). The CDR3 length is 15 residues. V shed 6 bases and J shed 8 bases, with 22 bases lying between them. Germline CDR1 and CDR2: MNHEY and SVGAGI. The DNA of the CDR3 is TGTGCCAGCAGCGACATCGACAGGTCGGGAGGGGGCTACACCTTC. The encoded protein is CASSDIDRSGGGYTF.

The V gene is TRBV24-1, the J gene TRBJ2-2; 13 nucleotides match TRBD2. V shed 4 bases, J shed 2 bases, and the junction held 6 bases outside the gene matches. The CDR3 is made up of 18 amino acids. Germline V gene data show CDR1 as KGHDR and CDR2 as SFDVKD. The CDR3, as DNA: TGTGCCACCAGTGACTTGGGGGGACTAGCGGGAAACACCGGGGAGCTGTTTTTT. Translating gives CATSDLGGLAGNTGELFF.

This clone was counted once. The gene calls are TRBV25-1 and TRBJ1-1; D gene unclear. In germline, CDR1 is MGHDK, CDR2 SYGVNS. CDR3 length: 13 residues. Trimming shortened V by 3 bases and J by 1 base, and 6 bases separated the two germline ends. CDR3 coding DNA: TGTGCCAGCAGTGACCGTAAGAACACTGAAGCTTTCTTT. Residues: CASSDRKNTEAFF. Combining the CDR3 with reference TRBV25-1 and TRBJ1-1 gives the whole variable domain EADIYQTPRYLVIGTGKKITLECSQTMGHDKMYWYQQDPGMELHLIHYSYGVNSTEKGDLSSESTVSRIRTEHFPLTLESARPSHTSQYLCASSDRKNTEAFFGQGTRLTVV.

The rearrangement joins TRBV30 to TRBJ2-3, with a weak D call TRBD2 (5 bases). The germline V gene has CDR1 GTSNPN and CDR2 SVGIG (reference sequence). V was trimmed by 6 bases and J by 2 bases, leaving 15 bases between them. The CDR3 is 14 residues long. DNA of the CDR3: TGTGCCTGTGACCGGGATCTACTCACAGATACGCAGTATTTT. Translated: CACDRDLLTDTQYF.

This clone showed up just a few times. The V call is TRBV19, the J call TRBJ1-5; a weak D match, TRBD1 (5 bases). Trimming left V 5 bases short and J 0 bases short, with 29 bases between. The CDR3 runs to 21 residues. Germline V CDR1 and CDR2: LNHDA, SQIVND (reference sequence). CDR3 sequence reads: CASSGVLGGRVDRYSNQPQHF. CDR3 coding DNA: TGTGCCAGTAGTGGGGTACTCGGGGGAAGGGTTGATCGGTATAGCAATCAGCCCCAGCATTTT. Variable domain in full (rest from reference TRBV19 and TRBJ1-5): DGGITQSPKYLFRKEGQNVTLSCEQNLNHDAMYWYRQDPGQGLRLIYYSQIVNDFQKGDIAEGYSVSREKKESFPLTVTSAQKNPTAFYLCASSGVLGGRVDRYSNQPQHFGDGTRLSIL.

The V and J genes are TRBV11-2 and TRBJ2-7, with 10 bases identical to TRBD2. The V gene end was trimmed by 5 bases and the J gene end by 4 bases; junction bases not matched to a gene: 11. The CDR3 covers 16 residues. Per the germline V gene, CDR1 is SGHAT and CDR2 is FQNNGV. The CDR3 here is CASSLTLAGGRYEQYF. The CDR3 region has the DNA TGTGCCAGCAGCCTCACCTTAGCGGGGGGCCGTTACGAGCAGTACTTC.

This chain links TRBV5-1 with TRBJ1-1; TRBD1 matches 11 bases. Germline V gene data show CDR1 as SGHRS and CDR2 as YFSETQ. The CDR3 contains 16 residues. V dropped 4 bases and J dropped 4; count of bases not matched to a gene: 9. The CDR3 protein is CASSPGTGGFRTEAFF. As DNA, the CDR3 is TGCGCCAGCAGCCCCGGGACAGGGGGGTTTCGCACTGAAGCTTTCTTT.

This chain links TRBV10-1 with TRBJ2-5, with D possibly TRBD1 on 7 matching bases. Trimming shortened V by 1 base and J by 7 bases, and 13 bases separated the two germline ends. The CDR3 extends over 14 amino acids. Germline loops: CDR1 WNHNN, CDR2 SYGVQD (reference sequence). The CDR3 spells CASSEFPGGTTQYF. As DNA, the CDR3 is TGCGCCAGCAGTGAGTTCCCAGGGGGGACGACCCAGTACTTC.

The CDR3 DNA reads TGCAGCGTTGAATTTGTTATTAACACTGAAGCTTTCTTT. It translates to CSVEFVINTEAFF. The chain uses TRBV29-1 and TRBJ1-1; D unclear. Per germline, CDR1 SQVTM and CDR2 ANQGSEA. Trimming took 2 bases from V and 2 from J, leaving 9 bases between them. The CDR3 has 13 amino acids.

The table lists this clone with a count of one. The chain recombines TRBV9 with TRBJ2-2; TRBD2 agrees at 9 bases. V dropped 2 bases and J dropped 1; count of bases not matched to a gene: 0. Germline CDR1 reads SGDLS; CDR2 reads YYNGEE. This CDR3 has 15 amino acids. This CDR3 reads CASSVSGRNTGELFF. CDR3 nucleotides: TGTGCCAGCAGCGTTAGCGGGAGGAACACCGGGGAGCTGTTTTTT.

The chain combines TRBV7-8 with TRBJ1-2; 8 bases agree with TRBD1. The V segment lost 5 bases and the J segment 4 bases; nucleotides outside the gene matches: 9. Germline V gives CDR1 SGHVS, CDR2 FQNEAQ. The CDR3 is 15 residues long. The CDR3 DNA is TGTGCCAGCAGCCCGCGGACAGGGCCCCTCTATGGCTACACCTTC. Translating it yields CASSPRTGPLYGYTF.

The chain employs TRBV20-1 and TRBJ2-5; TRBD2 agrees at 11 bases. The CDR3 is 14 residues long. Germline loops: CDR1 DFQATT, CDR2 SNEGSKA (reference sequence). The junction had 5 bases not matched to a gene; V was cut back by 3 bases and J by 5 bases. DNA of the CDR3: TGCAGTGCTAGTCCTAGCGGGAGGTATGAGACCCAGTACTTC. Its protein product is CSASPSGRYETQYF.

The V gene is TRBV24-1, the J gene TRBJ2-1, with TRBD2 identical over 8 bases. This CDR3 is built from 16 residues. V gave up 4 bases and J gave up 3 bases; unmatched junction bases: 7. The germline V gene encodes CDR1 KGHDR and CDR2 SFDVKD. CDR3 sequence: CATSDPTSELYNEQFF. The CDR3 bases are TGTGCCACCAGTGACCCGACTAGCGAGCTCTACAATGAGCAGTTCTTC.

The CDR3 loop is CASRIGTGGGQPQHF. DNA for the CDR3: TGTGCCAGCCGAATCGGGACAGGGGGGGGTCAGCCCCAGCATTTT. V gene TRBV19 combines with J gene TRBJ1-5; TRBD1 aligns across 11 bases. Germline trimming cut 9 bases from V and 6 bases from J; bases unmatched to any gene: 10. CDR1 and CDR2 from the germline V gene are LNHDA and SQIVND (reference sequence). The CDR3 sequence is 15 residues long. The full variable domain, with the rest looked up from reference TRBV19 and TRBJ1-5, is DGGITQSPKYLFRKEGQNVTLSCEQNLNHDAMYWYRQDPGQGLRLIYYSQIVNDFQKGDIAEGYSVSREKKESFPLTVTSAQKNPTAFYLCASRIGTGGGQPQHFGDGTRLSIL.

V and J are TRBV27 and TRBJ2-3; weak D call: TRBD2 (7 bases). Trimming took off 7 bases at V and 2 bases at J, with 19 bases between the two ends. Germline CDR1 reads MNHEY; CDR2 reads SMNVEV (reference sequence). The CDR3 runs 16 residues. For the CDR3, the DNA is TGTGCCAGCATCTCCCTCGGGCGGGGGCACACAGATACGCAGTATTTT. The encoded protein is CASISLGRGHTDTQYF.

This clone appeared a single time. J is TRBJ2-2 and V is TRBV6-4, with D hard to call. CDR3 length: 13 amino acids. V dropped 4 bases and J dropped 7 bases, with 10 bases sitting between them. Germline V gene sequence: CDR1 MRHNA, CDR2 SNTAGT. The CDR3 is CASSVWQDGELFF. Here the CDR3 DNA reads TGTGCCAGCAGTGTATGGCAGGACGGGGAGCTGTTTTTT.

This chain uses TRBV27 with TRBJ1-6, with D possibly matching TRBD1 (6 bases). This CDR3 has 14 residues. CDR1 is MNHEY, CDR2 SMNVEV, per germline (reference sequence). V gave up 4 bases and J gave up 10 bases, with 14 bases separating them. The CDR3 DNA reads TGTGCCAGCAGTTCCGGAAGCAGGGGCTCACCCCTCCACTTT. Translating it yields CASSSGSRGSPLHF.

The chain carries TRBV5-1 and TRBJ1-2; 8 nucleotides line up with TRBD1. The CDR3 spans 14 residues. Germline CDR1 reads SGHRS; CDR2 reads YFSETQ. With V trimmed by 3 bases and J by 3 bases, 4 bases remained unmatched. CDR3 in amino acids: CASSSGQGDYGYTF. The CDR3 DNA follows: TGCGCCAGCAGCTCAGGACAGGGCGACTATGGCTACACCTTC.

The chain is built from TRBV4-1 and TRBJ1-2, with TRBD1 matching 10 bases. Looked up from germline, CDR1 is MGHRA and CDR2 is YSYEKL. The CDR3 runs 16 residues. Trimming took 6 bases from V and 1 from J; bases not matched to a gene: 8. The CDR3 DNA follows: TGCGCCAGCAGACGCGTTGGGACAGGGGTTAACTATGGCTACACCTTC. Its translation: CASRRVGTGVNYGYTF.